A selection of T cell receptor beta chains follows, all from one sample in a study of CD8 T cells in ankylosing spondylitis. Each CDR3 protein gets one entry after TCRdb re-called the 5' RACE reads with MiXCR. The data show around 160,000 distinct CDR3 sequences, 11% seen once. The specimen was blood, either unsorted or a sorted T cell fraction (not recorded which). The receptors were gathered from a male donor with ankylosing spondylitis or in good health (not recorded which). Each CDR3 is given with its conserved first and last residue. Fields, in order: clone size, D gene, J gene, V gene, CDR3 protein. D genes are given only for firm matches. Only part of the rows carry a size: once, few, many, or a class if the clone is expanded.

clone_size: many; d_call: TRBD1; j_call: TRBJ2-5; v_call: TRBV2; cdr3_aa: CASDREVGETQYF
clone_size: many; d_call: TRBD2; j_call: TRBJ2-5; v_call: TRBV9; cdr3_aa: CASSVSGGAAETQYF
clone_size: many; d_call: NA; j_call: TRBJ2-3; v_call: TRBV4-3; cdr3_aa: CASSQEASLDTQYF
clone_size: few; d_call: TRBD1; j_call: TRBJ2-3; v_call: TRBV20-1; cdr3_aa: CSVPGQATDTQYF
clone_size: many; d_call: NA; j_call: TRBJ1-3; v_call: TRBV5-1; cdr3_aa: CASSLEQPDSGNTIYF
clone_size: many; d_call: NA; j_call: TRBJ2-5; v_call: TRBV20-1; cdr3_aa: CSASLVAQETQYF
clone_size: NA; d_call: TRBD1; j_call: TRBJ1-5; v_call: TRBV11-2; cdr3_aa: CASSLGDRGKGNQPQHF
clone_size: many; d_call: TRBD2; j_call: TRBJ2-3; v_call: TRBV5-1; cdr3_aa: CASSLEGTSGRNTQYF
clone_size: few; d_call: NA; j_call: TRBJ1-4; v_call: TRBV20-1; cdr3_aa: CSQSGGSEKLFF
clone_size: few; d_call: TRBD1; j_call: TRBJ1-1; v_call: TRBV5-1; cdr3_aa: CASSWDRADTEAFF
clone_size: many; d_call: NA; j_call: TRBJ2-5; v_call: TRBV6-2/TRBV6-3; cdr3_aa: CASSYYLRQETQYF
clone_size: many; d_call: TRBD2; j_call: TRBJ2-2; v_call: TRBV20-1; cdr3_aa: CSASSSGLAGVNTGELFF
clone_size: many; d_call: NA; j_call: TRBJ1-2; v_call: TRBV12-3/TRBV12-4; cdr3_aa: CASSGEREANYGYTF
clone_size: many; d_call: NA; j_call: TRBJ2-5; v_call: TRBV15; cdr3_aa: CATSRDLGEETQYF
clone_size: NA; d_call: NA; j_call: TRBJ1-6; v_call: TRBV7-2; cdr3_aa: CASSLDGEGSPLHF
clone_size: NA; d_call: TRBD2; j_call: TRBJ2-1; v_call: TRBV5-1; cdr3_aa: CASSLVSGRNEQFF
clone_size: many; d_call: NA; j_call: TRBJ1-2; v_call: TRBV29-1; cdr3_aa: CSHSEGYTF
clone_size: many; d_call: TRBD2; j_call: TRBJ2-3; v_call: TRBV5-1; cdr3_aa: CASRPTLAGDTDTQYF
clone_size: many; d_call: TRBD2; j_call: TRBJ2-1; v_call: TRBV5-1; cdr3_aa: CASSTGLAGIINEQFF
clone_size: many; d_call: TRBD1; j_call: TRBJ2-7; v_call: TRBV4-3; cdr3_aa: CASSSLQGSYEQYF
clone_size: few; d_call: TRBD2; j_call: TRBJ2-1; v_call: TRBV12-3/TRBV12-4; cdr3_aa: CASTPFPPSGVYEQFF
clone_size: few; d_call: NA; j_call: TRBJ2-3; v_call: TRBV20-1; cdr3_aa: CSASRRGAPGTDTQYF
clone_size: many; d_call: NA; j_call: TRBJ1-2; v_call: TRBV4-3; cdr3_aa: CASSQGRAGSTYGYTF
clone_size: NA; d_call: NA; j_call: TRBJ2-7; v_call: TRBV6-4; cdr3_aa: CASKKVGGGRGIYF
clone_size: few; d_call: NA; j_call: TRBJ2-7; v_call: TRBV28; cdr3_aa: CASRGRIPYEQYF
clone_size: many; d_call: NA; j_call: TRBJ2-3; v_call: TRBV24-1; cdr3_aa: CATSDLSQGADTQYF
clone_size: many; d_call: TRBD1; j_call: TRBJ1-1; v_call: TRBV19; cdr3_aa: CASSFGHRGDTEAFF
clone_size: many; d_call: NA; j_call: TRBJ1-6; v_call: TRBV27; cdr3_aa: CASSNRNNSPLHF
clone_size: many; d_call: TRBD1; j_call: TRBJ2-7; v_call: TRBV27; cdr3_aa: CASRQTGGYDEQYF
clone_size: many; d_call: NA; j_call: TRBJ2-2; v_call: TRBV5-1; cdr3_aa: CASSLASLDTGELFF
clone_size: few; d_call: NA; j_call: TRBJ2-5; v_call: TRBV29-1; cdr3_aa: CSVSGQSGVRETQYF
clone_size: NA; d_call: TRBD2; j_call: TRBJ2-7; v_call: TRBV25-1; cdr3_aa: CASSEFGLAETYEQYF
clone_size: few; d_call: NA; j_call: TRBJ2-3; v_call: TRBV7-2; cdr3_aa: CASSETGIDTDTQYF
clone_size: many; d_call: NA; j_call: TRBJ1-2; v_call: TRBV12-3/TRBV12-4; cdr3_aa: CASSLEAYYGYTF
clone_size: many; d_call: TRBD1; j_call: TRBJ2-7; v_call: TRBV6-5; cdr3_aa: CASSSRTGKSYEQYF
clone_size: many; d_call: NA; j_call: TRBJ1-2; v_call: TRBV3-1; cdr3_aa: CASSLRGGNGYTF
clone_size: few; d_call: TRBD1; j_call: TRBJ1-3; v_call: TRBV6-5; cdr3_aa: CASIRSRGPGNTIYF
clone_size: few; d_call: TRBD2; j_call: TRBJ2-5; v_call: TRBV3-1; cdr3_aa: CASSKIGTSGETQYF
clone_size: NA; d_call: NA; j_call: TRBJ2-3; v_call: TRBV5-1; cdr3_aa: CASSLRLGTDTQYF
clone_size: many; d_call: NA; j_call: TRBJ2-5; v_call: TRBV6-1; cdr3_aa: CASSEEGRRPSETQYF
clone_size: many; d_call: NA; j_call: TRBJ2-7; v_call: TRBV28; cdr3_aa: CASSSTGPVKTYEQYF
clone_size: NA; d_call: TRBD1; j_call: TRBJ2-1; v_call: TRBV11-2; cdr3_aa: CASSLATGDKYNEQFF
clone_size: many; d_call: NA; j_call: TRBJ2-1; v_call: TRBV29-1; cdr3_aa: CSGDNSYNEQFF
clone_size: many; d_call: NA; j_call: TRBJ2-4; v_call: TRBV2; cdr3_aa: CASSRDLEAKNIQYF
clone_size: NA; d_call: NA; j_call: TRBJ2-3; v_call: TRBV7-9; cdr3_aa: CASSSAGRRTDTQYF
clone_size: many; d_call: NA; j_call: TRBJ2-1; v_call: TRBV9; cdr3_aa: CASSVHREFRNEQFF
clone_size: NA; d_call: TRBD2; j_call: TRBJ2-7; v_call: TRBV27; cdr3_aa: CASSLLAGVSYEQYF
clone_size: many; d_call: NA; j_call: TRBJ1-1; v_call: TRBV6-5; cdr3_aa: CASSYSPDPFEAFF
clone_size: NA; d_call: TRBD1; j_call: TRBJ2-1; v_call: TRBV14; cdr3_aa: CASSQEKDRGRGNEQFF
clone_size: many; d_call: NA; j_call: TRBJ1-3; v_call: TRBV20-1; cdr3_aa: CSARDRESGNTIYF
clone_size: few; d_call: NA; j_call: TRBJ1-2; v_call: TRBV6-1; cdr3_aa: CASSQLTGMSGYTF